These 13 T cell receptor beta chains came from one sample sequenced in a study of T and B cells in COVID-19 patients. TRB rearrangements were amplified by multiplex PCR with BIOMED2 TRB-A/B primers. From the multiplex PCR reads, TCRdb called clonotypes with MiXCR, one entry per CDR3 protein. The table lists under 1,500 distinct CDR3 sequences, around 29% of them singletons. Each TRB amplification used roughly 240-550 ng of genomic DNA from blood. Sequencing input: blood. These receptors originate from a human donor with active COVID-19.

The V call is TRBV29-1, the J call TRBJ1-4; 10 nucleotides line up with TRBD1. There are 14 residues in the CDR3. With V trimmed by 2 bases and J by 13 bases, 10 bases remained unmatched. The germline CDR1 and CDR2 sequences are SQVTM and ANQGSEA. CDR3 nucleotide sequence: TGCAGCGTTGAAAAGAGGGACAGGGGAAGCGGACTGTTTTTT. It is translated as CSVEKRDRGSGLFF.

This clonotype is medium-sized (0.01 to 0.1%) in the sample. This rearrangement joins TRBV18 to TRBJ2-7; D not resolved. V dropped 2 bases and J dropped 0 bases, with 5 bases sitting between them. CDR3 size: 13 residues. The germline V gene encodes CDR1 KGHSH and CDR2 LQKENI. The CDR3 region has the DNA TGTGCCAGCTCACCATACGGCTCCTACGAGCAGTACTTC. Protein sequence: CASSPYGSYEQYF.

The chain carries TRBV6-5 and TRBJ1-2; D might be TRBD1 (6 bases). Per germline, CDR1 MNHEY and CDR2 SVGAGI. This CDR3 is 13 amino acids long. Trimming stripped 5 bases from V and 6 bases from J, with 13 bases between. CDR3 bases: TGTGCCAGCAGTGAAGGAAGGGGGAATGGCTACACCTTC. Translating gives CASSEGRGNGYTF.

As for this clonotype: A much larger clone is a single base away; this may be a read error. The chain carries TRBV6-5 and TRBJ1-2; unclear D gene. The CDR3 totals 13 residues. In germline, CDR1 is MNHEY, CDR2 SVGAGI. The ends were cut back, 6 bases at V and 8 bases at J, with 16 bases in the middle. The CDR3 reads CASSGSPSGGYTF. DNA of the CDR3: TGTGCCAGCAGCGGCTCCCCATCCGGGGGCTACACCTTC.

Sample share makes this clonotype medium-sized. This chain links TRBV30 with TRBJ2-5; D uncertain. The CDR3 consists of 11 residues. In germline, CDR1 is GTSNPN, CDR2 SVGIG (reference sequence). V was cut by 0 bases and J by 4 bases, with 3 bases left in between. The CDR3 bases are TGTGCCTGGAGTGTCCGAGAGACCCAGTACTTC. Protein product: CAWSVRETQYF.

This clonotype rates as medium-sized (0.01 to 0.1%). The chain recombines TRBV6-5 with TRBJ2-7; 14 bases match TRBD2. The CDR3 runs 13 residues. CDR1 is MNHEY and CDR2 is SVGAGI in the germline V gene. The trim removed 9 bases at V and 5 bases at J, leaving 3 bases unmatched. CDR3 bases: TGTGCCAGTTGGGGACTAGCGGGAGACGAGCAGTACTTC. It yields the protein CASWGLAGDEQYF.

To note about this clonotype: Just one base apart from a much larger clone, this may be a read error. The rearrangement links TRBV6-2 or TRBV6-3 to TRBJ2-1, with a weak D call TRBD1 (5 bases). This CDR3 spans 11 amino acids. Germline CDR1 reads MNHEY; CDR2 reads SVGEGT. V was trimmed by 5 bases and J by 10 bases, leaving 9 bases between them. CDR3 in amino acids: CASSDSYEQFF. The CDR3 nucleotides read TGTGCCAGCAGTGACAGCTACGAGCAGTTCTTC.

By proportion, this clonotype is medium-sized. This chain connects TRBV18 to TRBJ1-3; the D is unclear. The CDR3 has 16 residues. Germline lookup yields CDR1 KGHSH and CDR2 LQKENI. With 3 bases removed from V and 0 bases from J, the gap between germline ends came to 12 bases. For the CDR3, the DNA is TGTGCCAGCTCACCCAGGACCGATAGCTCTGGAAACACCATATATTTT. It encodes CASSPRTDSSGNTIYF. The entire variable domain, with the rest obtained from reference TRBV18 and TRBJ1-3, is as follows: NAGVMQNPRHLVRRRGQEARLRCSPMKGHSHVYWYRQLPEEGLKFMVYLQKENIIDESGMPKERFSAEFPKEGPSILRIQQVVRGDSAAYFCASSPRTDSSGNTIYFGEGSWLTVV.

The V call is TRBV6-5, the J call TRBJ1-5, with D perhaps matching TRBD1 (5 bases). In germline, CDR1 is MNHEY, CDR2 SVGAGI. This CDR3 has 13 amino acids. Trimming shortened V by 5 bases and J by 1 base, and 6 bases separated the two germline ends. CDR3 sequence (DNA): TGTGCCAGCAGTCGGGGGAGCAATCAGCCCCAGCATTTT. Its translation is CASSRGSNQPQHF.

By share, this clonotype ranks as medium-sized (0.01 to 0.1%). This chain uses TRBV6-6 with TRBJ2-3; 8 bases agree with TRBD2. The V segment lost 6 bases and the J segment 2 bases; nucleotides outside the gene matches: 4. Germline values: CDR1 MNHNY, CDR2 SVGAGI (reference sequence). This CDR3 contains 14 residues. CDR3 in amino acids: CASRREGTTDTQYF. The CDR3 DNA reads TGTGCCAGCAGACGGGAGGGGACCACAGATACGCAGTATTTT.

By its share, this clonotype is medium-sized. This chain links TRBV19 with TRBJ2-7; 11 bases match TRBD2. The CDR3 length is 15 residues. In germline, CDR1 is LNHDA, CDR2 SQIVND (reference sequence). Trimming at V came to 6 bases and at J to 2 bases, leaving 6 bases not matched to a gene. For the CDR3, the DNA is TGTGCCAGTAGCCAGGGACTAGCGGCGGCCTACGAGCAGTACTTC. Amino acid sequence: CASSQGLAAAYEQYF.

This clonotype was recorded only once. A junction end diverges from the germline sequence, so it may reflect a read error. The chain is built from TRBV10-3 and TRBJ2-2, with 9 nucleotides matching TRBD1. This CDR3 is 17 amino acids long. The V gene's germline CDR1 is ENHRY and CDR2 SYGVKD. The CDR3 DNA follows: TGTCCCATCAGTGACCCCGGGACAGGGAAGAACACCGGGGAGCTGTTTTTT. This sequence encodes CPISDPGTGKNTGELFF.

This clonotype was observed a few times. The DNA of the CDR3 is TGTGCCAGTTCCGTAGCGGGAGGTCTCCCAGAGACCCAGTACTTC. Protein sequence: CASSVAGGLPETQYF. The gene calls are TRBV7-2 and TRBJ2-5; 10 bases match TRBD2. The CDR3 is 15 amino acids. The V gene's germline CDR1 is SGHTA and CDR2 FQGNSA. Losses at the gene ends were 9 bases for V and 4 bases for J; bases not matched to a gene: 11.